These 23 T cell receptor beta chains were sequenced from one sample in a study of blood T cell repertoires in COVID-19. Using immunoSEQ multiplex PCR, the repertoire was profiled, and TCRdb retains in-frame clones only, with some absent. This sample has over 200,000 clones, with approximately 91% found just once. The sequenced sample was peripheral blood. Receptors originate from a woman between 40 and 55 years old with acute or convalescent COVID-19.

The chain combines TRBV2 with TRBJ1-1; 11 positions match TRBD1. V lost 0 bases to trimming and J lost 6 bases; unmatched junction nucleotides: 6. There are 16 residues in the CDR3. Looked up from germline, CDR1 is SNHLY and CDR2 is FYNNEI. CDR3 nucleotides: TGTGCCAGCAGTGAAGCGCTGATGGGACAGGGGGCTGAAGCTTTCTTT. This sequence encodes CASSEALMGQGAEAFF.

The DNA of the CDR3 is TGTGCCAGCTCACCGGGACAGGGGGCTCTTAACTATGGCTACACCTTC. Translating it yields CASSPGQGALNYGYTF. The chain employs TRBV18 and TRBJ1-2, with 12 nucleotides matching TRBD1. Germline V CDR1 and CDR2: KGHSH, LQKENI. CDR3 length equals 16 residues. The V segment lost 3 bases and the J segment 1 base; nucleotides outside the gene matches: 3.

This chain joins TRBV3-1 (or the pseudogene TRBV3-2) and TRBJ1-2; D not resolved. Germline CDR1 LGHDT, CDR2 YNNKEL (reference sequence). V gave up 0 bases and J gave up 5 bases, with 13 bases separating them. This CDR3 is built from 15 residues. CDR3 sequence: CASSQDRSGFYGYTF. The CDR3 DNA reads TGTGCCAGCAGCCAAGATAGATCGGGGTTTTATGGCTACACCTTC.

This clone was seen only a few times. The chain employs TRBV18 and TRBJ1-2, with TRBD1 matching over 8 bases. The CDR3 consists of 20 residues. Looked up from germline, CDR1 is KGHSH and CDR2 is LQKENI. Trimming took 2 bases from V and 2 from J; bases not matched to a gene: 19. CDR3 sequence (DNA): TGTGCCAGCTCACCAAGGGTGACAGGGGATCGTGACCCGCTCAACTATGGCTACACCTTC. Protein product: CASSPRVTGDRDPLNYGYTF.

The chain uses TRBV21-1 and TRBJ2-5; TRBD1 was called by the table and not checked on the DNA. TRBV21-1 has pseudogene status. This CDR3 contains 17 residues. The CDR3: CASSKSRRQLPWETQYF. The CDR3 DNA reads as TGTGCCAGCAGCAAAAGTCGAAGACAGTTACCCTGGGAGACCCAGTACTTC.

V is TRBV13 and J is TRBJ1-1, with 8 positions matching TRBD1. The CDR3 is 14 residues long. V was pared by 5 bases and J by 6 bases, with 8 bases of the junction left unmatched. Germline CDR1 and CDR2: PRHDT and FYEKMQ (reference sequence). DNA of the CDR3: TGTGCCAGCAGCCAGGGGGCTTCCCGCGCTGAAGCTTTCTTT. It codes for CASSQGASRAEAFF.

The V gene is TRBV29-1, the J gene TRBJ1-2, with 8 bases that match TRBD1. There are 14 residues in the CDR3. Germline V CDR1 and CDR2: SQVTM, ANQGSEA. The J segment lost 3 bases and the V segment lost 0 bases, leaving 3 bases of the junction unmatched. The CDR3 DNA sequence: TGCAGCGTTGAAGAGGACAGGGTAGACTATGGCTACACCTTC. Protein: CSVEEDRVDYGYTF.

The CDR3: CASSESTRLAGGKNIQYF. Here the CDR3 DNA reads TGTGCCAGCAGTGAATCAACGAGGCTAGCGGGGGGCAAAAACATTCAGTACTTC. The chain employs TRBV25-1 and TRBJ2-4, with 11 bases aligning to TRBD2. CDR1 and CDR2 from the germline V gene are MGHDK and SYGVNS. CDR3 size: 18 residues. Trimming at V came to 1 base and at J to 3 bases, leaving 8 bases not matched to a gene.

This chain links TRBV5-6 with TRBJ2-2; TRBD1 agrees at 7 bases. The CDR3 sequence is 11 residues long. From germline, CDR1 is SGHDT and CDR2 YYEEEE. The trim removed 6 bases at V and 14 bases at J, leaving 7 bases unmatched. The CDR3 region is CASIIRGPLFF. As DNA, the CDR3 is TGTGCCAGCATAATTAGGGGGCCCCTGTTTTTT. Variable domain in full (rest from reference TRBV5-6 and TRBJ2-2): DAGVTQSPTHLIKTRGQQVTLRCSPKSGHDTVSWYQQALGQGPQFIFQYYEEEERQRGNFPDRFSGHQFPNYSSELNVNALLLGDSALYLCASIIRGPLFFGEGSRLTVL.

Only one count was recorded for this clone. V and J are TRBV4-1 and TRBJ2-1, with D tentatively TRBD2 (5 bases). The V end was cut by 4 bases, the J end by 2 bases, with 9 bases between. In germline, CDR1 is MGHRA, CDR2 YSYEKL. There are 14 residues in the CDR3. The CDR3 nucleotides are TGCGCCAGCAGCCGGAGCGGCCCCTACAATGAGCAGTTCTTC. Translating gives CASSRSGPYNEQFF.

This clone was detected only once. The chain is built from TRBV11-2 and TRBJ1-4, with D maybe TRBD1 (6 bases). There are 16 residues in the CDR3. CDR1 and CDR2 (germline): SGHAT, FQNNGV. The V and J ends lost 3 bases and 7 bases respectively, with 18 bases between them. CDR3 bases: TGTGCCAGCAGCTTTACTAGGGGGAGCGGCGGTGAAAAACTGTTTTTT. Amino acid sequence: CASSFTRGSGGEKLFF.

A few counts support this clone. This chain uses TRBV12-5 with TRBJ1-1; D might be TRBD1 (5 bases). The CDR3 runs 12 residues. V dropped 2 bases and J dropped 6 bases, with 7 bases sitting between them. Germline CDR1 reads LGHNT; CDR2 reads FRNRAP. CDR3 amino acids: CASGLWGSEAFF. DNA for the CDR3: TGTGCTAGTGGTTTGTGGGGCTCTGAAGCTTTCTTT.

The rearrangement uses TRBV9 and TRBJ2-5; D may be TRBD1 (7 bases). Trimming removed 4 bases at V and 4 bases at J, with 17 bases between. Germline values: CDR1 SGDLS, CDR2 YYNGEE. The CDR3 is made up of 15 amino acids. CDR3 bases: TGTGCCAGCAGCACCAGACAGGGCGGGACAGAGACCCAGTACTTC. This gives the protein CASSTRQGGTETQYF. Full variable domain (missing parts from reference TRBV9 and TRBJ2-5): DSGVTQTPKHLITATGQRVTLRCSPRSGDLSVYWYQQSLDQGLQFLIQYYNGEERAKGNILERFSAQQFPDLHSELNLSSLELGDSALYFCASSTRQGGTETQYFGPGTRLLVL.

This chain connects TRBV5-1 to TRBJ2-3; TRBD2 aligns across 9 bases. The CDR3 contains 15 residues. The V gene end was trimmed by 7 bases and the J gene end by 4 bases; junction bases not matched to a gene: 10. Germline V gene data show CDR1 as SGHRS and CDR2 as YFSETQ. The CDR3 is CASRLGGGAADTQYF. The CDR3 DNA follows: TGCGCCAGCCGCCTCGGCGGGGGGGCAGCAGATACGCAGTATTTT.

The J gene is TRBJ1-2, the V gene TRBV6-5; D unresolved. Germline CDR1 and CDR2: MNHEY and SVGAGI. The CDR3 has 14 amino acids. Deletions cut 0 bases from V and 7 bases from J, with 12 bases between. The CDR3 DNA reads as TGTGCCAGCAGTTACTCGAGAGGCTTTCTTGGCTACACCTTC. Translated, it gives CASSYSRGFLGYTF.

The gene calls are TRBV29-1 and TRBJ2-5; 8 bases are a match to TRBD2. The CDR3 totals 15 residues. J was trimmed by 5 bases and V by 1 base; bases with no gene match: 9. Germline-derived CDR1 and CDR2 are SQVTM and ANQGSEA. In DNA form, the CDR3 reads TGCAGCGTTGAAGGCCCCAGCGGGGGAGAGGAGACCCAGTACTTC. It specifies CSVEGPSGGEETQYF.

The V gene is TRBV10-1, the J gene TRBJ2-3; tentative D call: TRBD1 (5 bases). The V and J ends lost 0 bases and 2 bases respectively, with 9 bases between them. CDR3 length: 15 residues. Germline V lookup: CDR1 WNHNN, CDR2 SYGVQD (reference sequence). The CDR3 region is CASSESTGFTDTQYF. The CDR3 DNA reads TGCGCCAGCAGTGAGTCTACAGGATTCACAGATACGCAGTATTTT.

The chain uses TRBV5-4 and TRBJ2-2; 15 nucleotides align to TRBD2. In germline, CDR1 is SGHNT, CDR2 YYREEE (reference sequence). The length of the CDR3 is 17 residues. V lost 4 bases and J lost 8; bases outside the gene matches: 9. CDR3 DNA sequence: TGTGCCAGCAGCCCGGGACTAGCGGGGGGCGGCGGAGGGGAGCTGTTTTTT. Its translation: CASSPGLAGGGGGELFF.

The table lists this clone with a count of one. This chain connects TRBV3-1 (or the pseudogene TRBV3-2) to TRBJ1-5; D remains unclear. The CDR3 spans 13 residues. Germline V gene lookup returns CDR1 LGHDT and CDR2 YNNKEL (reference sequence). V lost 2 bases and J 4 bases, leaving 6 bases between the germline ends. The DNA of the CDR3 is TGTGCCAGCAGCCAAAAGAGGAATCAGCCCCAGCATTTT. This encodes CASSQKRNQPQHF.

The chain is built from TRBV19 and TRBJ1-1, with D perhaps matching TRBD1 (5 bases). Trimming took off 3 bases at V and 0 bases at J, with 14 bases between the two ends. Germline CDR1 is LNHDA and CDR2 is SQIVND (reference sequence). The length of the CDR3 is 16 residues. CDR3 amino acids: CASSIAQGSMNTEAFF. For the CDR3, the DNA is TGTGCCAGTAGTATCGCCCAGGGATCCATGAACACTGAAGCTTTCTTT.

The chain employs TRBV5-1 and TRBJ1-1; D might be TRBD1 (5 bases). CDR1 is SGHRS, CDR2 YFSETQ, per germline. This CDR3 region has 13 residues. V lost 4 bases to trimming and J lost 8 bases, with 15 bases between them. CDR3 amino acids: CASSPRPGGEAFF. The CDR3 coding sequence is TGCGCCAGCAGCCCCCGACCGGGGGGGGAAGCTTTCTTT. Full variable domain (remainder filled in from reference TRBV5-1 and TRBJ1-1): KAGVTQTPRYLIKTRGQQVTLSCSPISGHRSVSWYQQTPGQGLQFLFEYFSETQRNKGNFPGRFSGRQFSNSRSEMNVSTLELGDSALYLCASSPRPGGEAFFGQGTRLTVV.

CDR3 in amino acids: CASLMGGFTEAFF. The DNA of the CDR3 is TGTGCCTCCTTGATGGGGGGTTTCACTGAAGCTTTCTTT. This sequence joins TRBV12-3 or TRBV12-4 and TRBJ1-1; D may be TRBD1 (5 bases). This CDR3 comprises 13 residues. V was cut by 11 bases and J by 4 bases, with 17 bases left in between.

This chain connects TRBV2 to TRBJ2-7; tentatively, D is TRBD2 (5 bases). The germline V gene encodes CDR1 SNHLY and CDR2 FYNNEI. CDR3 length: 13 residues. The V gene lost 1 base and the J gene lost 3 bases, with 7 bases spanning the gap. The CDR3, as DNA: TGTGCCAGCAGTGAAGTGGCGGGCTACGAGCAGTACGTC. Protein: CASSEVAGYEQYV.